What follows are 14 T cell receptor beta chains derived from one specimen sequenced in a study of blood T cell repertoires in COVID-19. Using immunoSEQ multiplex PCR, the repertoire was profiled, and TCRdb retains in-frame clones only, with some absent. The data show about 54,000 clones, with approximately 80% seen just once and around 5.3% held by the top ten. Source material: peripheral blood. The receptors derive from a woman aged 60-70 years with acute or convalescent COVID-19.

The rearrangement links TRBV4-2 to TRBJ2-4; TRBD2 matches 7 bases. Germline lookup yields CDR1 LGHNA and CDR2 YNFKEQ. This CDR3 contains 15 residues. The J segment lost 0 bases and the V segment lost 5 bases, leaving 4 bases of the junction unmatched. CDR3 nucleotide sequence: TGTGCCAGCAGCGGACTAGGGGTAGCCAAAAACATTCAGTACTTC. This codes for CASSGLGVAKNIQYF.

The chain joins TRBV30 to TRBJ2-2; the match to TRBD1 covers 7 bases. The CDR3 runs to 13 residues. With 8 bases clipped from V and 2 bases from J, the junction kept 5 bases outside the gene matches. Germline V gene lookup returns CDR1 GTSNPN and CDR2 SVGIG (reference sequence). The CDR3 bases are TGTGCCCTTCGACAGGGAAACACCGGGGAGCTGTTTTTT. Translated: CALRQGNTGELFF.

This chain uses TRBV11-2 with TRBJ1-1; D not resolved. Per germline, CDR1 SGHAT and CDR2 FQNNGV. The CDR3 totals 13 residues. The V gene lost 10 bases and the J gene lost 2 bases, with 14 bases spanning the gap. The CDR3: CAIQWAENTEAFF. In DNA form, the CDR3 reads TGTGCCATCCAGTGGGCAGAAAACACTGAAGCTTTCTTT. The full variable domain, in which reference TRBV11-2 and TRBJ1-1 provide the parts outside the CDR3, is EAGVAQSPRYKIIEKRQSVAFWCNPISGHATLYWYQQILGQGPKLLIQFQNNGVVDDSQLPKDRFSAERLKGVDSTLKIQPAKLEDSAVYLCAIQWAENTEAFFGQGTRLTVV.

The chain is built from TRBV19 and TRBJ2-1; the D gene is possibly TRBD1 (5 bases). CDR1 and CDR2 (germline): LNHDA, SQIVND (reference sequence). V lost 1 base and J 9 bases, leaving 10 bases between the germline ends. The CDR3 is made up of 13 amino acids. CDR3 in amino acids: CASSIGGQVEQFF. The CDR3 DNA follows: TGTGCCAGTAGTATAGGGGGCCAGGTTGAGCAGTTCTTC.

This clone has a single count. The chain has TRBV7-9 and TRBJ1-5; no reliable D call. This CDR3 has 13 amino acids. Germline V gene lookup returns CDR1 SEHNR and CDR2 FQNEAQ (reference sequence). The V gene lost 1 base and the J gene lost 3 bases, with 4 bases spanning the gap. Written as DNA, the CDR3 is TGTGCCAGCAGCTTAGGCGACAATCAGCCCCAGCATTTT. Protein product: CASSLGDNQPQHF. Looking up the rest from reference TRBV7-9 and TRBJ1-5 gives the full variable domain: DTGVSQNPRHKITKRGQNVTFRCDPISEHNRLYWYRQTLGQGPEFLTYFQNEAQLEKSRLLSDRFSAERPKGSFSTLEIQRTEQGDSAMYLCASSLGDNQPQHFGDGTRLSIL.

The chain joins TRBV6-4 to TRBJ2-1; a weak D match, TRBD1 (5 bases). Germline CDR1 reads MRHNA; CDR2 reads SNTAGT. The CDR3 extends over 15 amino acids. V lost 2 bases, J lost 5 bases, and 13 bases lay in between. The CDR3 DNA is TGTGCCAGCAGTGACCAGGGTCGGGTAAACAATGAGCAGTTCTTC. Encoded protein: CASSDQGRVNNEQFF.

The chain employs TRBV7-9 and TRBJ2-7; 7 bases align to TRBD2. The CDR3 has 15 amino acids. Trimming cost V 2 bases and J 7 bases; bases outside gene matches: 11. Germline CDR1 and CDR2: SEHNR and FQNEAQ (reference sequence). CDR3 DNA: TGTGCCAGCAGCTTATCCAGAGCCGGGGGGTCGGAGCAGTACTTC. Translating it yields CASSLSRAGGSEQYF.

V is TRBV30 and J is TRBJ2-7; 9 nucleotides line up with TRBD1. This CDR3 has 12 amino acids. Per the germline V gene, CDR1 is GTSNPN and CDR2 is SVGIG (reference sequence). V shed 5 bases and J 6 bases; nucleotides not matched to a gene: 5. The CDR3 coding sequence is TGTGCCTGGGCGGGGACAGGGCGCGAGCAGTACTTC. It codes for CAWAGTGREQYF.

The V call is TRBV3-1 (or the pseudogene TRBV3-2), the J call TRBJ2-2, with TRBD2 matching over 7 bases. The CDR3 is 15 amino acids. V trimming: 3 bases; J trimming: 8 bases; junction bases outside the gene matches: 9. Per germline, CDR1 LGHDT and CDR2 YNNKEL (reference sequence). CDR3 in DNA: TGTGCCAGCAGCCACAGACTAGCCGTAGTAGGGGAGCTGTTTTTT. Its protein product is CASSHRLAVVGELFF.

In this sample, this clone turned up a few times. The chain carries TRBV11-2 and TRBJ1-1; D perhaps matches TRBD1 (5 bases). Trimming removed 5 bases at V and 0 bases at J, with 13 bases between. Germline CDR1 is SGHAT and CDR2 is FQNNGV. The CDR3 extends over 15 amino acids. This CDR3 reads CASSPRTSMNTEAFF. The CDR3 DNA sequence: TGTGCCAGCAGCCCCCGGACAAGTATGAACACTGAAGCTTTCTTT. Full variable domain (missing parts from reference TRBV11-2 and TRBJ1-1): EAGVAQSPRYKIIEKRQSVAFWCNPISGHATLYWYQQILGQGPKLLIQFQNNGVVDDSQLPKDRFSAERLKGVDSTLKIQPAKLEDSAVYLCASSPRTSMNTEAFFGQGTRLTVV.

The chain uses TRBV7-9 and TRBJ2-3; the D is unclear. CDR1 SEHNR and CDR2 FQNEAQ come from the germline V gene (reference sequence). The length of the CDR3 is 14 residues. Trimming shortened V by 8 bases and J by 1 base, and 13 bases separated the two germline ends. The CDR3 DNA reads as TGTGCCAGCTACAGTATATCCCGCACAGATACGCAGTATTTT. Amino acids: CASYSISRTDTQYF. Full variable domain (remainder filled in from reference TRBV7-9 and TRBJ2-3): DTGVSQNPRHKITKRGQNVTFRCDPISEHNRLYWYRQTLGQGPEFLTYFQNEAQLEKSRLLSDRFSAERPKGSFSTLEIQRTEQGDSAMYLCASYSISRTDTQYFGPGTRLTVL.

This clone has only a few counts. The rearrangement uses TRBV14 and TRBJ1-2; no reliable D call. This CDR3 is 16 amino acids long. The V end lost 1 base, the J end lost 0 bases, and 12 bases lay between the germline ends. Germline V gene sequence: CDR1 SGHDN, CDR2 FVKESK. CDR3 sequence: CASSQVPSGANYGYTF. In nucleotides, the CDR3 is TGTGCCAGCAGCCAAGTCCCTTCCGGAGCTAACTATGGCTACACCTTC.

The chain combines TRBV27 with TRBJ1-1, with TRBD1 matching over 9 bases. Germline CDR1 reads MNHEY; CDR2 reads SMNVEV (reference sequence). The ends lost 5 bases at V and 5 bases at J; junction bases unmatched: 9. The CDR3 sequence is 15 residues long. The CDR3 coding sequence is TGTGCCAGCAGTAACCCGGGACAGGGTTCAACTGAAGCTTTCTTT. Translated: CASSNPGQGSTEAFF.

The J gene is TRBJ1-1, the V gene TRBV6-1; 7 bases are shared with TRBD1. The CDR3 is made up of 15 amino acids. Germline CDR1 MNHNS, CDR2 SASEGT. V lost 3 bases to trimming and J lost 4 bases; unmatched junction nucleotides: 8. The CDR3 bases are TGTGCCAGCAGTGAGGGCAACAGGGGAGGCACTGAAGCTTTCTTT. Protein: CASSEGNRGGTEAFF.